This entry features one TCR beta chain sequence. Antigen unknown. The donors gave bone marrow, and they were healthy. PCR primers comprised 60 Vbeta and 13 Jbeta primers. Libraries were prepared by immunoSEQ multiplex PCR; TCRdb keeps only in-frame clonotypes and omits some of them. The sample yields roughly 100,000 clones, 69% seen once. The data were obtained in a study of cytomegalovirus exposure and HLA in healthy donors. General observations from the study: According to a later analysis, most TCR beta chains associated with CMV appeared HLA-restricted. Segments of the TCR beta V type were, in most cases, productive about 90% or about 30% of the time in an earlier analysis. V segments that were indistinguishable, TRBV6-2 and TRBV6-3 among them, were omitted from analysis.

The ends lost 5 bases at V and 4 bases at J; junction bases unmatched: 13. In germline, CDR1 is MDHEN, CDR2 SYDVKM. The CDR3 spans 17 residues. Source material: PBMCs. The sequence came from a man younger than 45 in good health and CMV-seronegative. The chain couples TRBV28 to TRBJ2-5, with 10 nucleotides matching TRBD2. The CDR3 DNA reads TGTGCCAGCAGTGGAACTAGCGGGAACCTATTAGGAGAGACCCAGTACTTC. Protein product: CASSGTSGNLLGETQYF.